The T cell receptor beta chain described here comes from a study of blood T cell repertoires in COVID-19. The CDR3 is 15 residues long. The ends were cut back, 2 bases at V and 2 bases at J, with 9 bases in the middle. Germline CDR1 MNHNY, CDR2 SVGAGI (reference sequence). Here immunoSEQ multiplex PCR was the method, and the copy in TCRdb shows in-frame clones only, minus some. The sample records some 190,000 clones, around 81% being singletons. What was sequenced was peripheral blood. The receptor's source is a woman aged 40 to 50 with COVID-19, enrolled during active disease. The rearrangement uses TRBV6-6 and TRBJ1-4; possibly TRBD1 for D (5 bases). The CDR3 here is CASSYGRQTNEKLFF. As DNA, the CDR3 is TGTGCCAGCAGTTACGGTCGACAGACTAATGAAAAACTGTTTTTT.